This is a list of T cell receptor beta chains from one sample in a study of molecular identifiers for immune sequencing clone quantification. TCRdb processed the PCR reads anew with MiXCR; each CDR3 protein has one entry. The sample has 460,000 or so distinct CDR3 sequences; about a fifth are singletons. What was sequenced was naive CD8+ T cells from blood, with Jurkat cell RNA spiked in. These receptors came from a human donor in good health. Some libraries in this study had Jurkat cell RNA spiked in. Each CDR3 is given with its conserved first and last residue. The D gene is left open where the match is weak. The size of a clone is reported for some rows only, either as once, few or many, or as a class for expanded clones.

once,TRBV28,TRBJ1-4,NA,CASSLFPGEELFF,TGTGCCAGCAGTTTATTTCCGGGTGAAGAACTGTTTTTT
many,TRBV7-2,TRBJ2-3,NA,CASSHYGHLSSTDTQYF,TGTGCCAGCAGCCATTACGGACATCTATCTAGCACAGATACGCAGTATTTT
many,TRBV3-1,TRBJ1-1,NA,CASSQGRRENTEAFF,TGTGCCAGCAGCCAAGGTAGGAGAGAGAACACTGAAGCTTTCTTT
few,TRBV7-9,TRBJ2-1,TRBD1,CASSSTQITGGHGSHNEQFF,TGTGCCAGCAGCTCCACCCAGATTACAGGGGGCCATGGGTCCCACAATGAGCAGTTCTTC
NA,TRBV19,TRBJ1-1,NA,CASSARHEAEAFF,TGTGCCAGTAGTGCGCGACACGAGGCTGAAGCTTTCTTT
many,TRBV12-3/TRBV12-4,TRBJ2-7,TRBD1,CASSRGQFGAYEQYF,TGTGCCAGCAGCCGGGGACAGTTTGGCGCCTACGAGCAGTACTTC
many,TRBV7-8,TRBJ2-7,NA,CASSLAYSYEQYF,TGTGCCAGCAGCTTAGCCTACAGTTACGAGCAGTACTTC
few,TRBV7-9,TRBJ2-5,NA,CASSLESRETQYF,TGTGCCAGCAGCTTAGAATCGAGGGAGACCCAGTACTTC
many,TRBV6-6,TRBJ1-5,NA,CASSFGLNQPQHF,TGTGCCAGCAGTTTTGGCCTCAATCAGCCCCAGCATTTT
few,TRBV21-1,TRBJ2-7,NA,CAKGGPHEQYF,TGTGCCAAGGGTGGTCCCCACGAGCAGTACTTC
few,TRBV11-2,TRBJ2-1,NA,CASSATTTSYNEQFF,TGTGCCAGCAGCGCAACGACAACCTCCTACAATGAGCAGTTCTTC
many,TRBV29-1,TRBJ2-3,TRBD2,CSVVFPLAGGPIGFTDTQYF,TGCAGCGTTGTATTCCCACTAGCGGGAGGGCCAATCGGATTCACAGATACGCAGTATTTT
many,TRBV18,TRBJ1-5,NA,CASSTREVPVGQPQHF,TGTGCCAGCTCAACCAGGGAAGTACCGGTAGGGCAGCCCCAGCATTTT
few,TRBV4-1,TRBJ2-7,NA,CASSPRERGDYEQYF,TGCGCCAGCAGCCCGCGGGAAAGGGGGGACTACGAGCAGTACTTC
many,TRBV15,TRBJ1-5,TRBD1,CATSIGTGGGQPQHF,TGTGCCACCAGCATCGGGACAGGGGGCGGTCAGCCCCAGCATTTT
few,TRBV28,TRBJ2-1,NA,CVSSLKYEQFF,TGTGTCAGCAGTTTAAAATACGAGCAGTTCTTC
few,TRBV7-9,TRBJ1-5,NA,CASSTTGTENQPQHF,TGTGCCAGCAGTACCACCGGGACGGAGAATCAGCCCCAGCATTTT
many,TRBV2,TRBJ2-7,NA,CASTEEWRDYEQYF,TGTGCCAGCACCGAGGAATGGCGGGACTACGAGCAGTACTTC
NA,TRBV24-1,TRBJ2-7,NA,CAASDSTEREQYF,TGTGCCGCCAGTGATTCGACCGAGCGGGAGCAGTACTTC
NA,TRBV28,TRBJ1-1,TRBD1,CASGIGTGGTEAFF,TGTGCCAGCGGAATAGGGACAGGGGGAACTGAAGCTTTCTTT
few,TRBV3-1,TRBJ2-5,NA,CASSNQDVWETQYF,TGTGCCAGCAGCAACCAAGACGTGTGGGAGACCCAGTACTTC
few,TRBV12-3/TRBV12-4,TRBJ2-5,NA,CASGYRVEGVETQYF,TGTGCCAGCGGGTACAGGGTAGAGGGGGTAGAGACCCAGTACTTC
few,TRBV29-1,TRBJ2-7,NA,CSVVADSYEQYF,TGCAGCGTTGTGGCTGACTCCTACGAGCAGTACTTC
NA,TRBV4-3,TRBJ2-7,NA,CASSPGTGSDEQYF,TGCGCCAGCAGCCCGGGGACCGGGAGCGACGAGCAGTACTTC
many,TRBV9,TRBJ2-5,NA,CASSARDAGEETQYF,TGTGCCAGCAGCGCGAGGGACGCCGGGGAAGAGACCCAGTACTTC
few,TRBV29-1,TRBJ2-1,NA,CSVVAAYNEQFF,TGCAGCGTTGTAGCGGCGTACAATGAGCAGTTCTTC
NA,TRBV9,TRBJ2-1,TRBD2,CASSVGSTSGVPGNEQFF,TGTGCCAGCAGCGTAGGTTCGACTAGCGGGGTCCCTGGTAATGAGCAGTTCTTC
NA,TRBV12-3/TRBV12-4,TRBJ2-5,TRBD2,CASSLTLAGIQETQYF,TGTGCCAGCAGTTTGACCCTAGCGGGAATCCAAGAGACCCAGTACTTC
many,TRBV7-9,TRBJ1-1,TRBD1,CASSSSTGTDTEAFF,TGTGCCAGCAGCTCTTCGACAGGGACGGACACTGAAGCTTTCTTT
many,TRBV7-9,TRBJ2-7,NA,CASSSTAGYYEQYF,TGTGCCAGCAGCTCGACGGCGGGGTATTACGAGCAGTACTTC
many,TRBV12-3/TRBV12-4,TRBJ2-7,NA,CASSLYISGHSSEQYF,TGTGCCAGCAGTTTATACATCAGCGGCCACTCGAGTGAGCAGTACTTC
many,TRBV3-1,TRBJ2-7,NA,CASSQAGQYHEQYF,TGTGCCAGCAGCCAAGCCGGCCAGTACCACGAGCAGTACTTC
few,TRBV6-5,TRBJ1-5,NA,CASSSYSWTSGVGAQHF,TGTGCCAGCAGTTCCTACTCCTGGACATCGGGGGTCGGGGCCCAGCATTTT
many,TRBV9,TRBJ1-1,NA,CASSVRGQSATEAFF,TGTGCCAGCAGCGTAAGAGGACAATCTGCGACTGAAGCTTTCTTT
once,TRBV29-1,TRBJ2-7,NA,CSVDEGGPYEQHF,TGCAGCGTTGATGAGGGGGGCCCCTACGAGCAGCACTTC
few,TRBV19,TRBJ1-1,TRBD1,CASSPGTGATEAFF,TGTGCCAGTAGTCCCGGGACAGGGGCCACTGAAGCTTTCTTT
many,TRBV5-8,TRBJ2-3,NA,CASSLEADTQYF,TGTGCCAGCAGCTTGGAGGCAGATACGCAGTATTTT
many,TRBV2,TRBJ2-3,TRBD2,CASSAFGGGQPDTQYF,TGTGCCAGCAGTGCTTTTGGCGGGGGGCAACCAGATACGCAGTATTTT
NA,TRBV14,TRBJ2-1,NA,CASSQGSGVSCNEQFF,TGTGCCAGCAGCCAAGGCTCAGGGGTTTCCTGCAATGAGCAGTTCTTC
few,TRBV6-2/TRBV6-3,TRBJ2-7,NA,CASSYTTESFSYEQYF,TGTGCCAGCAGTTACACGACAGAAAGTTTCTCCTACGAGCAGTACTTC
many,TRBV30,TRBJ2-7,NA,CAWSNRVLLDEQYF,TGTGCCTGGTCCAACAGGGTCCTCTTGGACGAGCAGTACTTC
many,TRBV6-2/TRBV6-3,TRBJ1-5,NA,CASRRTDSNQPQHF,TGTGCCAGCAGAAGAACAGATAGCAATCAGCCCCAGCATTTT
few,TRBV25-1,TRBJ1-6,TRBD1,CASSESGQGGSPLHF,TGTGCCAGCAGTGAATCGGGACAGGGAGGTTCACCCCTCCACTTT
many,TRBV6-2/TRBV6-3,TRBJ2-5,NA,CASSYSVYQETQYF,TGTGCCAGCAGTTATTCAGTTTACCAAGAGACCCAGTACTTC
many,TRBV30,TRBJ2-7,NA,CAWSDGGVVEQYF,TGTGCCTGGAGTGATGGTGGGGTCGTGGAGCAGTACTTC
many,TRBV24-1,TRBJ2-3,NA,CATSDLSGSTDTQYF,TGTGCCACCAGTGATTTGTCAGGATCCACAGATACGCAGTATTTT
once,TRBV7-2,TRBJ2-7,TRBD2,CASSPGGGLDLSEQYF,TGTGCCAGCAGCCCGGGAGGGGGACTAGACCTCTCGGAGCAGTACTTC
many,TRBV4-3,TRBJ2-5,TRBD2,CASSQTQREQETQYF,TGCGCCAGCAGCCAGACCCAGCGGGAACAAGAGACCCAGTACTTC
few,TRBV4-3,TRBJ2-1,NA,CASSQEFTVPNEQFF,TGCGCCAGCAGCCAAGAATTCACCGTGCCAAATGAGCAGTTCTTC